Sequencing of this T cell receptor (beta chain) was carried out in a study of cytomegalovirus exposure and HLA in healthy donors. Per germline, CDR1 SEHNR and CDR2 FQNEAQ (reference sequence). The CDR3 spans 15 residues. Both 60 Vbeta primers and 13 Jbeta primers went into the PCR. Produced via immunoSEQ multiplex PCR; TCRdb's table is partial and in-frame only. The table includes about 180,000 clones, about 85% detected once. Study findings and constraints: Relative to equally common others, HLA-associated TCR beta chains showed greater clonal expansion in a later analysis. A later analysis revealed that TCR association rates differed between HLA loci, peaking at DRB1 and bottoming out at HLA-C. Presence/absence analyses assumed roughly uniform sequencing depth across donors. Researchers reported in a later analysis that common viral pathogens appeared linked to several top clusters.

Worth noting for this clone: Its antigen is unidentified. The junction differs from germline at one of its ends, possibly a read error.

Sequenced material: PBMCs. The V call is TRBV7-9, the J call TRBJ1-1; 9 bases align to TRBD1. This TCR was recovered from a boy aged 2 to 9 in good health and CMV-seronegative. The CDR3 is CSSSLETGGNTEAFF. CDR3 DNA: TGTTCCAGCAGCTTGGAGACAGGGGGGAACACTGAAGCTTTCTTT.